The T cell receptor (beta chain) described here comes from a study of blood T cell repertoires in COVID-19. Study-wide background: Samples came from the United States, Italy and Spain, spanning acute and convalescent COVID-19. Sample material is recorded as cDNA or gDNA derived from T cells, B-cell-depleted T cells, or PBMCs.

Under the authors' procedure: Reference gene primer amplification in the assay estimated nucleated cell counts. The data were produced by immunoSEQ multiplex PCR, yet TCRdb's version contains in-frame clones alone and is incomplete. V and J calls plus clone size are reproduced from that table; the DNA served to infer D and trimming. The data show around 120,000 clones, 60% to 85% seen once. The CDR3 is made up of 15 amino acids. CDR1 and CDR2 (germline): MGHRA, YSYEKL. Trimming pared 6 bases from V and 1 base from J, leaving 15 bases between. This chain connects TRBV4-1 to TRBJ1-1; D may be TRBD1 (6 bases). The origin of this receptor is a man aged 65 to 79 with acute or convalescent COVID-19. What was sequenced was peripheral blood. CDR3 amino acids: CASRTPTGRNTEAFF. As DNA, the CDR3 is TGCGCCAGCAGAACCCCCACAGGGCGGAACACTGAAGCTTTCTTT.